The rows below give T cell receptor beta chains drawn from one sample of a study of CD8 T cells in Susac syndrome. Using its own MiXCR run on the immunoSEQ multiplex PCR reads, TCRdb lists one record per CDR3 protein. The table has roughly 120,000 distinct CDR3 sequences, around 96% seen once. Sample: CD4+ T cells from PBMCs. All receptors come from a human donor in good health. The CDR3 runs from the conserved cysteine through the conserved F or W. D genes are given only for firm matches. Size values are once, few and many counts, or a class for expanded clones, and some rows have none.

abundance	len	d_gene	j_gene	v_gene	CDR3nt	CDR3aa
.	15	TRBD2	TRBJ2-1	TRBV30	TGTGCCTGGAGCCGGGATAGCGGGGGCTACAATGAGCAGTTCTTC	CAWSRDSGGYNEQFF
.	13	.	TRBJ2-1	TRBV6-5	TGTGCCAGCAGCCCCATAGGGGAGAATGAGCAGTTCTTC	CASSPIGENEQFF
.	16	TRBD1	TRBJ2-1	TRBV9	TGTGCCAGCAGCCCACAGGGCCGGACAGGGACCGGTGAGCAGTTCTTC	CASSPQGRTGTGEQFF
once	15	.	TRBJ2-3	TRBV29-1	TGCAGCGCTCAAAGGGGGGGAAAAGGGACAGATACGCAGTATTTT	CSAQRGGKGTDTQYF
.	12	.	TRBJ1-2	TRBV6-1	TGTGCCAGCAGTGAATCGGGGTATGGCTACACCTTC	CASSESGYGYTF
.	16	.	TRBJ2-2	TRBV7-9	TGTGCCAGCAGCTCCCGGACAGTTCTTGTCACCGGGGAGCTGTTTTTT	CASSSRTVLVTGELFF
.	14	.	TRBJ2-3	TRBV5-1	TGCGCCAGCAGCTTGGCCCAGAATGCAGATACGCAGTATTTT	CASSLAQNADTQYF
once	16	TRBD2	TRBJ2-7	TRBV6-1	TGTGCCAGCACATCGGGACTAGCGGGCCTCTCCTACGAGCAGTACTTC	CASTSGLAGLSYEQYF
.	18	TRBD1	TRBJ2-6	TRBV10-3	TGTGCCATCAGTGAGAGGGGACAGGGTAACTCTGGGGCCAACGTCCTGACTTTC	CAISERGQGNSGANVLTF
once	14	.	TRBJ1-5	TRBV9	TGTGCCAGCAGCGTCTGGGGTAGCAATCAGCCCCAGCATTTT	CASSVWGSNQPQHF
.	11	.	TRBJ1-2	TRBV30	TGTGCCTGTTCGGGGCCATGGAGCTACACCTTC	CACSGPWSYTF
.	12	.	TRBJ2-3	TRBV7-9	TGTGCCAGCAGCCCTGTAGGAGATACGCAGTATTTT	CASSPVGDTQYF
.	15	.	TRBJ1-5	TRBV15	TGTGCCACCAGCAGAGACCCGGGGCGCAATCAGCCCCAGCATTTT	CATSRDPGRNQPQHF
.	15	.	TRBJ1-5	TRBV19	TGTGCCAGTAGTATAGCCACTTCCCTCAATCAGCCCCAGCATTTT	CASSIATSLNQPQHF
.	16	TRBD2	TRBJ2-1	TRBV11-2	TGTGCCAGCAGCTTCGGAGGTAGCGGGACGTACAATGAGCAGTTCTTC	CASSFGGSGTYNEQFF
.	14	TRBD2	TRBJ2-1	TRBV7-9	TGTGCCAGCAGCTTAGTAGCGGGATTCAATGAGCAGTTCTTC	CASSLVAGFNEQFF
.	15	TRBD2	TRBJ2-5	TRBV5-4	TGTGCCAGCAGCTTTGAGGTAGCGGGAGAAGAGACCCAGTACTTC	CASSFEVAGEETQYF
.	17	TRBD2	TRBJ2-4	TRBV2	TGTGCCAGCAGTGAAACGGCGGGAGGGTTAGCCAAAAACATTCAGTACTTC	CASSETAGGLAKNIQYF
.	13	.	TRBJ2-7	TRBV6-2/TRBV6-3	TGTGCCAGCAGTTCGGGCCTTAACTACGAGCAGTACTTC	CASSSGLNYEQYF
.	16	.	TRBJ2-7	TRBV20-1	TGCAGTGCTAGAGGCGACCGGGGGCTTCCCCCCTACGAGCAGTACTTC	CSARGDRGLPPYEQYF
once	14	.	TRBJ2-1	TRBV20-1	TGCAGTGCTAGGAGGGGAACATCGTACAATGAGCAGTTCTTC	CSARRGTSYNEQFF
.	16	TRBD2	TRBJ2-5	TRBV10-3	TGTGCCATCAGTGTAACTAGCGGAGCGGCAGGGGAGACCCAGTACTTC	CAISVTSGAAGETQYF
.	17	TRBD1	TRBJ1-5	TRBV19	TGTGCCAGTAGTATAGGAGGGACAGGATGGGGCAATCAGCCCCAGCATTTT	CASSIGGTGWGNQPQHF
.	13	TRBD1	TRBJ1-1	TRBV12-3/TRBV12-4	TGTGCCAGCAGTTTAACCCAAGGGGGCCGAGCTTTCTTT	CASSLTQGGRAFF
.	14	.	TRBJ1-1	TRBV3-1	TGTGCCAGCAGCCAACCCCCAGCCACATCGGAAGCTTTCTTT	CASSQPPATSEAFF
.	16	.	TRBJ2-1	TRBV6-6	TGTGCCAGCACCCCTTCGGAGGTCAAATCCTACAATGAGCAGTTCTTC	CASTPSEVKSYNEQFF
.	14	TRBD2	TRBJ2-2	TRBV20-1	TGCAGTGCCTCACTAGCGGGAGGAACCGGGGAGCTGTTTTTT	CSASLAGGTGELFF
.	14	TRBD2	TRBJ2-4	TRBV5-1	TGCGCCAGCAGCCTCGGACTAGCGGAGAGAATTCAGTACTTC	CASSLGLAERIQYF
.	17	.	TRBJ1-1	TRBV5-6	TGTGCCAGCAGCTTGGCTGCCTACTCGGGGGAAAACACTGAAGCTTTCTTT	CASSLAAYSGENTEAFF
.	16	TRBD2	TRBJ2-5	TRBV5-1	TGCGCCAGCAGCCTGTCCCTAGCGGGAGTAATGGAGACCCAGTACTTC	CASSLSLAGVMETQYF
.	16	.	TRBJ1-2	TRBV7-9	TGTGCCAGCAGCTTAGAGGGCAGGGGAAGTAACTATGGCTACACCTTC	CASSLEGRGSNYGYTF
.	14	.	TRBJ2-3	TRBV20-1	TGCAGTGCTAGAGATCGGATCGGCGGCGACGAGCTGTATTTT	CSARDRIGGDELYF
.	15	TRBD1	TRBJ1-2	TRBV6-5	TGTGCCAGCAGTTACTCGGGAGGGGGCCGCTATGGCTACACCTTC	CASSYSGGGRYGYTF